This TCR beta chain came from a study of early T cells in non-severe SARS-CoV-2 infection. Study findings and constraints: Private and CD4 specificities were missed by VDJdb matching, which favored anti-spike CD8 responses.

TCRdb re-analysed the 5' RACE reads in MiXCR, keeping a single row per CDR3 protein. Here the sample spans 90,000 to 100,000 distinct CDR3 sequences, approximately 13% being singletons. This clonotype was observed at least ten times. Its antigen is not known. CDR3 size: 14 residues. Germline CDR1 reads MNHEY; CDR2 reads SMNVEV (reference sequence). The V gene lost 0 bases and the J gene lost 5 bases, with 8 bases spanning the gap. The sequencing sample was made of whole blood. J is TRBJ2-4 and V is TRBV27; D remains ambiguous. This clonotype originated in an adult who was a healthcare worker with PCR-confirmed SARS-CoV-2 infection or an uninfected control (not recorded which). The DNA of the CDR3 is TGTGCCAGCAGTTTATCACGGGCCGAAAACATTCAGTACTTC. Translation gives CASSLSRAENIQYF.